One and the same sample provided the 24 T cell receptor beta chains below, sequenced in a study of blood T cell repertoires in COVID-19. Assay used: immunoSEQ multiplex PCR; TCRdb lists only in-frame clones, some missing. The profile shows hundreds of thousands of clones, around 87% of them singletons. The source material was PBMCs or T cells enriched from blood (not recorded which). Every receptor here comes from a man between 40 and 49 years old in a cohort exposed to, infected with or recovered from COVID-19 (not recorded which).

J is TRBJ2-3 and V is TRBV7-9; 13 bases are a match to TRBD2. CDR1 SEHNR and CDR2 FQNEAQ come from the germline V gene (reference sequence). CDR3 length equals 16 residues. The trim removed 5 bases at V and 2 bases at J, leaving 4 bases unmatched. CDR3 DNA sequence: TGTGCCAGCAGCCACGGGACTAGCGGGGCCACAGATACGCAGTATTTT. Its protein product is CASSHGTSGATDTQYF.

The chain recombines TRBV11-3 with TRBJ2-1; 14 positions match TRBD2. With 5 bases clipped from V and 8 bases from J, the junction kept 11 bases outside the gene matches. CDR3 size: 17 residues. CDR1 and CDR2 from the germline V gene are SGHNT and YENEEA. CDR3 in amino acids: CASSPGGTSGGDHEQFF. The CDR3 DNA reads TGTGCCAGCAGCCCCGGAGGGACTAGCGGGGGTGACCATGAGCAGTTCTTC.

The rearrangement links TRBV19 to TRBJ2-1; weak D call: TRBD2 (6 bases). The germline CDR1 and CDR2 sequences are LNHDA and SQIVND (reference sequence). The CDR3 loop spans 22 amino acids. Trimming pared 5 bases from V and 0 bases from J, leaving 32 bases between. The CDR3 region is CASSPPPLGRTLITSSYNEQFF. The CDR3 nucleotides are TGTGCCAGTAGTCCTCCCCCACTAGGGAGGACTTTAATAACCAGCTCCTACAATGAGCAGTTCTTC.

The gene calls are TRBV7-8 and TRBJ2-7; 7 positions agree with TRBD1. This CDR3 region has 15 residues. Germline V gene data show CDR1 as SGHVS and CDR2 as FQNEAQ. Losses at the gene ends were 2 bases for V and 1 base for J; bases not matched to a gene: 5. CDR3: CASSLQQGSSYEQYF. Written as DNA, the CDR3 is TGTGCCAGCAGCTTACAACAGGGGTCATCCTACGAGCAGTACTTC.

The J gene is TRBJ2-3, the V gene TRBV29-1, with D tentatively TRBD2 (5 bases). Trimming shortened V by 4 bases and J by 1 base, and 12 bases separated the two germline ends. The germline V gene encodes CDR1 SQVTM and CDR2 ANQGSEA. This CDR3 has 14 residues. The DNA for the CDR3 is TGCAGCGTTGGAGGTCTAGCTCGCACAGATACGCAGTATTTT. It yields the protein CSVGGLARTDTQYF.

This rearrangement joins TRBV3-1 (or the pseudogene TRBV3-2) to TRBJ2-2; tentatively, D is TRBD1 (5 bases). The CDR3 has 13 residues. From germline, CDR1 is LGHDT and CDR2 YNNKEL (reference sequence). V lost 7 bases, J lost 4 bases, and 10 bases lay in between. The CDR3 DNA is TGTGCCAGCATCGCAGGGTTCACCGGGGAGCTGTTTTTT. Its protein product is CASIAGFTGELFF.

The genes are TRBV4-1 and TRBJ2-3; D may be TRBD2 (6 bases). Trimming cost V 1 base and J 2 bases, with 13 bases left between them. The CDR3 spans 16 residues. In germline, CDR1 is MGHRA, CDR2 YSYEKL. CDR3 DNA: TGCGCCAGCAGCCAAGCCCCCGCGGGAACCACAGATACGCAGTATTTT. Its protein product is CASSQAPAGTTDTQYF.

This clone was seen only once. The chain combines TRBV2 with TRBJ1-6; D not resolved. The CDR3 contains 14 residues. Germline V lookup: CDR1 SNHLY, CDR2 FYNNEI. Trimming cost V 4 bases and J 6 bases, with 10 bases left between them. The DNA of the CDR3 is TGTGCCAGCAGTGTGGAGTCCCGTAATTCACCCCTCCACTTT. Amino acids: CASSVESRNSPLHF.

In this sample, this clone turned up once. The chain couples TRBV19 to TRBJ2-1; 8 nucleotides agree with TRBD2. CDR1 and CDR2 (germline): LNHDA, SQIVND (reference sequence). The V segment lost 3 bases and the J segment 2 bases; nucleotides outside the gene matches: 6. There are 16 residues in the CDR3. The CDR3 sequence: CASSMGSSGPYNEQFF. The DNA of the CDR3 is TGTGCCAGTAGTATGGGTTCTAGCGGGCCCTACAATGAGCAGTTCTTC.

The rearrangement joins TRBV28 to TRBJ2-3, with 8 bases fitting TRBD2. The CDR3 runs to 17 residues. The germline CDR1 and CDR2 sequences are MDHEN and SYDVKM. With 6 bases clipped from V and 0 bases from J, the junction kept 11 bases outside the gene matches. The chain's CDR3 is CASSPSGTSGSTDTQYF. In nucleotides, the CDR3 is TGTGCCAGCAGCCCCAGTGGCACTAGCGGTAGCACAGATACGCAGTATTTT.

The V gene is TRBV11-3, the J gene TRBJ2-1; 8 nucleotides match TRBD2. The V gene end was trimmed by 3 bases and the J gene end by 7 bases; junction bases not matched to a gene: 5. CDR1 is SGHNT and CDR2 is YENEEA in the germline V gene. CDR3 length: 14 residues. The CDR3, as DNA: TGTGCCAGCAGCTTCACGGGAGGGTTAAATGAGCAGTTCTTC. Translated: CASSFTGGLNEQFF.

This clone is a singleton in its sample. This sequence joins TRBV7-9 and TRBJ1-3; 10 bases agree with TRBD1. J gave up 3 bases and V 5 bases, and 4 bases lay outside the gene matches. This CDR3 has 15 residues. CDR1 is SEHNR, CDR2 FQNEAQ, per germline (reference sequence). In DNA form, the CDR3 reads TGTGCCAGCAGCCGACAGGGGGCTGGTGGAAACACCATATATTTT. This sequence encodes CASSRQGAGGNTIYF.

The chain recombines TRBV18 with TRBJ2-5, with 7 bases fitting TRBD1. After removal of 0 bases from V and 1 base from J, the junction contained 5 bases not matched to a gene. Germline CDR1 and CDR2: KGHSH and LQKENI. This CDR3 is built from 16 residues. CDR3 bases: TGTGCCAGCTCACCACCGGCCGGACAGGCCCAAGAGACCCAGTACTTC. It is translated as CASSPPAGQAQETQYF.

This chain's CDR3 is CASMRNRDPYEKLFF. As DNA, the CDR3 is TGTGCCAGCATGAGGAACAGGGATCCTTATGAAAAACTGTTTTTT. The V and J genes are TRBV6-5 and TRBJ1-4; perhaps TRBD1 as D (6 bases). V shed 7 bases and J shed 6 bases, with 18 bases lying between them. This CDR3 has 15 residues. Germline loops: CDR1 MNHEY, CDR2 SVGAGI.

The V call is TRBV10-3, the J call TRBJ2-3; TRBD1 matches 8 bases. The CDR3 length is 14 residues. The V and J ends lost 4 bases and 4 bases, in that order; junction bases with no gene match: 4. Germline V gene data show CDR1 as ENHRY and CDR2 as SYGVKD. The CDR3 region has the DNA TGTGCCATCAGTGTTGGACAGGGCCCAGATACGCAGTATTTT. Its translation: CAISVGQGPDTQYF.

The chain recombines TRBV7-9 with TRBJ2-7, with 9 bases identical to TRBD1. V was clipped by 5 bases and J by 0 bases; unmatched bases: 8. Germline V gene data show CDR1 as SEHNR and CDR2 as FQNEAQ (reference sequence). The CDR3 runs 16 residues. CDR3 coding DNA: TGTGCCAGCAGCCAAGTCGTGACAGGGGGCTCCTACGAGCAGTACTTC. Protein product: CASSQVVTGGSYEQYF.

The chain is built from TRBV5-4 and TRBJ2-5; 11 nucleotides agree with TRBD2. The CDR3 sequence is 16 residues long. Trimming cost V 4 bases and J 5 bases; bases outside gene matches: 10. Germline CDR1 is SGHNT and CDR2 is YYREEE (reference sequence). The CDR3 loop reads CASSPELAGGRETQYF. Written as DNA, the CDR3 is TGTGCCAGCAGCCCGGAATTAGCGGGAGGGAGGGAGACCCAGTACTTC. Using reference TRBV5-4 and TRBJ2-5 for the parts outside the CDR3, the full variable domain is ETGVTQSPTHLIKTRGQQVTLRCSSQSGHNTVSWYQQALGQGPQFIFQYYREEENGRGNFPPRFSGLQFPNYSSELNVNALELDDSALYLCASSPELAGGRETQYFGPGTRLLVL.

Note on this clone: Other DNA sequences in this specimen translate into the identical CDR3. CDR3 sequence: CASSYSRSYEQYF. The CDR3 bases are TGTGCCAGCAGTTACTCGAGATCATACGAGCAGTACTTC. This chain links TRBV6-5 with TRBJ2-7, with D uncertain. The CDR3 spans 13 residues. The V gene's germline CDR1 is MNHEY and CDR2 SVGAGI. Trimming took off 0 bases at V and 4 bases at J, with 7 bases between the two ends.

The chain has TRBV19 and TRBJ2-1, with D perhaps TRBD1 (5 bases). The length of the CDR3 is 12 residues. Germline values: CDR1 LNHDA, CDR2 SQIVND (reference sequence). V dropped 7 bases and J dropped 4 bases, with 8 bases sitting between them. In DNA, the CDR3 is TGTGCCAGTAAAACAGGTTACAATGAGCAGTTCTTC. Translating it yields CASKTGYNEQFF.

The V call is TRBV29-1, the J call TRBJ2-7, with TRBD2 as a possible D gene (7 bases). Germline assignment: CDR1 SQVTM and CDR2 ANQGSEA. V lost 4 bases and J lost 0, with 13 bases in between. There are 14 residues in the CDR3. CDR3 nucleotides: TGCAGCGTTGTAAGGGGGGGAGACTCCTACGAGCAGTACTTC. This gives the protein CSVVRGGDSYEQYF.

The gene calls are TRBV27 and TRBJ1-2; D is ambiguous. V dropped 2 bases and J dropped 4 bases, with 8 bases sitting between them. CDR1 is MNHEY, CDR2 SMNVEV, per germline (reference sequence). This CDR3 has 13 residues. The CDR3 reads CASSLNLAYGYTF. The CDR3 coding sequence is TGTGCCAGCAGTTTAAATTTAGCCTATGGCTACACCTTC.

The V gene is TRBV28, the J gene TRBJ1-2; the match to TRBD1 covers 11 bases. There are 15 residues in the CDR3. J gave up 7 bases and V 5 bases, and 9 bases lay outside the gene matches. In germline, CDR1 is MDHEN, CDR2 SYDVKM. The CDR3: CASSVRTGGSGGYTF. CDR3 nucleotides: TGTGCCAGCAGTGTACGGACAGGGGGCTCGGGTGGCTACACCTTC.

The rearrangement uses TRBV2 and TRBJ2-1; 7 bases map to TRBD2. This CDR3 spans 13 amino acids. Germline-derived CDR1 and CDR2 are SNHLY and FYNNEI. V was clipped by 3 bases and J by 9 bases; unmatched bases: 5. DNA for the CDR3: TGTGCCAGCAGTGAGCTAGCGGAGGTTGAGCAGTTCTTC. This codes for CASSELAEVEQFF.

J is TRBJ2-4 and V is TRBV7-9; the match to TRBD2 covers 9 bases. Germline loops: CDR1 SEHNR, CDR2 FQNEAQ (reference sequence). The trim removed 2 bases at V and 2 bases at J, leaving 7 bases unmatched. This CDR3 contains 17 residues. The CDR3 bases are TGTGCCAGCAGCTTACTGGGTCTAGCGGGATCCAAAAACATTCAGTACTTC. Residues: CASSLLGLAGSKNIQYF.